The T cell receptor beta chain under discussion was sequenced for a study of regulatory T cells in long-lasting Graves disease (dated by TCRdb to the early 2020s). For context, the study as a whole: Patients with newly diagnosed Graves' disease had been on antithyroid drugs for under 3 months. A total of around 35 samples underwent TCR sequencing, from roughly 13 patients with persistent Graves' disease and around 20 patients with newly diagnosed Graves' disease. The study was registered as a clinical trial and conducted in China. Patients with persistent Graves' disease were compared with patients with newly diagnosed Graves' disease using TCR sequencing and RNA sequencing of peripheral blood. What the research found in general, with its limitations: More public clonotypes were shared among persistent patients (under 3,000) than among newly diagnosed patients (966). Compared with newly diagnosed patients, patients with persistent Graves' disease had lower TCR Shannon entropy and fewer highly expanded clones, which suggests clonal expansion. The small sample size was acknowledged by the authors as a limitation that may reduce accuracy. Preferential use of TRBV28, TRBJ1-2 and TRBJ2-5 was observed in persistent disease, whereas TRBV20-1 and TRBJ2-1 were favored in newly diagnosed disease. Only peripheral blood was studied, because thyroid tissue, the primary lesion, was inaccessible. Sequencing and analysis were limited to the TCR beta chain.

Taken from cysteine to phenylalanine, the CDR3 has 16 residues. Just CDR3 DNA is preserved here, 48 bases in frame from base 1. As encoded in the germline V gene, CDR1 is SGHRS while CDR2 is YFSETQ. At the junction V is shortened by 3 bases and J by 0 bases; bases outside the gene matches: 4. Per the publication, the time point label means: newly diagnosed GD, antithyroid drugs for less than 3 months. For both TCR sequencing and RNA sequencing, RNA was extracted from PBMCs using TRIzol. The diagnosis of Graves' disease followed American Thyroid Association guidelines. The patients came from an endocrinology department in Xi'an, China. Each patient gave about 10 milliliters of peripheral blood, collected in an EDTA anticoagulant tube. Ficoll Paque Plus density gradient separation was used to isolate PBMCs, and no additional T cell sorting was done. RNA quality was checked with an Agilent 2100 Bioanalyzer and agarose gel, and concentration with a NanoDrop 2000.

This clonotype was seen more than once but under ten times. There is no known antigen for this receptor. Base-call qualities are not available, and no considerably larger clone is one nucleotide away. The method behind the library was multiplex PCR. For sequencing, an Illumina HiSeq 4000 was employed. CDR3 regions were amplified by Arm-PCR with iRepertoire HTBI primers to construct TCR beta libraries. Before sequencing, the PCR products underwent gel purification. In the original analysis: Gene usage analysis of CDR3 amino acid clonotypes relied on the 55 to 80 TRBV and fewer than 15 TRBJ segments identified across samples. COPE and FqMerger were used to merge the filtered high-quality paired reads into contigs. BLAST was used to align contigs to IMGT TRBV, TRBD and TRBJ reference genes, with CDR3 defined following IMGT. Any clonotype with a frequency above 0.1% was counted as a highly expanded clone. Repertoire diversity was measured by Shannon entropy, and V-J evenness by the Gini coefficient. A clonotype found in more than one individual was treated as public. TCRdb reprocessed the public reads (quality trimming at Q25 with fastp, clone calling with MiXCR) and kept in-frame beta chains. Every CDR3 protein is listed once, alongside the most common genes and DNA of its rows. TCRdb, rather than the study authors, made the V and J calls. The table for this sample lists about 440,000 distinct CDR3 sequences; about 15% of them were counted only once. The ten largest clones capture approximately 12% of the sample.

This sample was shared with a second study, whose subject was T cells in Graves' hyperthyroidism and ophthalmopathy. In that second paper, the authors write: Stable Graves' hyperthyroidism was defined as the absence of progression to ophthalmopathy over 18 months of follow-up. Hyperthyroidism patients were aged 18 to 65 years and newly diagnosed, with disease duration of less than 2 months. Patients with uncontrolled infections, other autoimmune diseases, pregnancy or lactation were excluded. Clinical symptoms, serum thyroxine and TRAb, thyroid ultrasound, and orbital computed tomography formed the basis for the diagnoses. The TCR CDR3 was subjected to a first round of RT-PCR using the HTBI primer set and the Qiagen OneStep RT-PCR kit. Most expanded thyroid clonotypes (frequency above 0.001) were also found in blood, which suggests that blood repertoires may mirror thyroid immune responses. In cross-validation, a model built on a 13 V-J signature told ophthalmopathy apart from stable hyperthyroidism with approximately 90% sensitivity and roughly 81% specificity, and in testing the same model reached 80%/75%. During validation, the model predicted progression to ophthalmopathy a median of about 5.9 months ahead of onset, with almost 71% sensitivity and 72% to 85% specificity. To identify TCR V-J signatures that set the groups apart, the researchers used a discovery cohort of 95 to 100 patients, made up of 40 to 45 with Graves' ophthalmopathy and about 60 with stable Graves' hyperthyroidism. Prospective prediction of ophthalmopathy was tested in an independent validation cohort consisting of roughly 19 hyperthyroidism patients and some 15 patients who later progressed to ophthalmopathy. The approximately 98 discovery patients were randomly divided into training and test sets at a 7:3 ratio. Thyroid tissue and blood T-cell repertoires from six Graves' hyperthyroidism patients were also compared in the study. After blood sampling, hyperthyroidism patients were treated with methimazole at a starting dose of 30 mg daily, and ophthalmopathy patients were treated with high-dose intravenous methylprednisolone. A second multiplex PCR round built the libraries, followed by size selection and purification. Libraries were sequenced paired-end with 100 bp reads on an Illumina HiSeq2000. Raw data were processed with SOAPnuke, discarding reads with adapters, uncalled bases, mean Phred below 15, or no exact constant-primer or identifier match. COPE v1.2.5 was used to merge high-quality paired reads, and clonotypes were defined as unique nucleotide sequences. Clonotypes were aligned to IMGT TRBV, TRBD and TRBJ reference segments using MiTCR v1.1. Only V-J combinations with frequency above 0.0001, covering 99.2% of repertoires, were analysed. A TCS score was defined as the ratio between F50 (clonal expansion) and ExV (chaos), using BLOSUM62-based TCRdist between CDR3 peptides within each V-J. Welch's t-statistics and random forest reduced 500 to 650 V-J features to some 14, which were used in a naive Bayes classifier (R e1071). Sample size was not statistically predetermined, and blinding of investigators to group allocation was not performed. TCR Vbeta CDR3 sequencing of 140 or so peripheral blood samples (around 45 ophthalmopathy, approximately 80 hyperthyroidism and some 17 progressor patients) is reported in the paper.

The sequencing here drew on peripheral blood mononuclear cells (PBMCs), taken at new diagnosis, from a patient treated with antithyroid drugs. Recombination connected TRBV5-1 to TRBJ2-2; the central 8 bases match TRBD1. The origin of this receptor is a woman aged 30 to 39 with Graves disease. Donor details come from another sample of the same person, matched by shared clones. CDR3 region: CASSYDRGPNTGELFF. The DNA sequence is TGCGCCAGCAGCTATGACAGGGGACCGAACACCGGGGAGCTGTTTTTT.